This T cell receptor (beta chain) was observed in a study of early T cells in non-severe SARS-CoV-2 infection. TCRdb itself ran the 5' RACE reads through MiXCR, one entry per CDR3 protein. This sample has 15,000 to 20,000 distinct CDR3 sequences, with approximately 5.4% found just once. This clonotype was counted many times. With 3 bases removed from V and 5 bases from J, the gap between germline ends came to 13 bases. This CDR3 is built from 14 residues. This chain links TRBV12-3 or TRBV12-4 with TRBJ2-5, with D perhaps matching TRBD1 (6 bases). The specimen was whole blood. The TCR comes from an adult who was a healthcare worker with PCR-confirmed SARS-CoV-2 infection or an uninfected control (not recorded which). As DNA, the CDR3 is TGTGCCAGCAGTTTTTTTGGGGGCTGGGAGACCCAGTACTTC. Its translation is CASSFFGGWETQYF.